The rows below give T cell receptor beta chains drawn from one sample of a study of CXCR3-negative and CXCR3-positive naive CD8 T cells. TCRdb reprocessed the 5' RACE reads and reports one entry per CDR3 protein, with no DNA. The table gives around 140,000 distinct CDR3 sequences; the top ten clones make up 0.41% of it. Material: naive CXCR3+ CD8+ T cells from blood. All receptors derive from a human donor in good health. Some clones in this sample may be carry-over from other donors' samples. CDR3s include the opening cysteine and the closing phenylalanine or tryptophan. The order of the fields is J gene, V gene, CDR3 protein.

TRBJ2-1 | TRBV5-5 | CASSSQGQNSPYFYNEQFF
TRBJ2-1 | TRBV5-5 | CASSQGGGGSYNEQFF
TRBJ2-1 | TRBV4-1 | CASSQLLSSGGAWQFF
TRBJ1-1 | TRBV30 | CAWSGPDPGRAFF
TRBJ1-1 | TRBV20-1 | CSARMTGDTEAFF
TRBJ2-2 | TRBV10-3 | CAISESGQGATTGELFF
TRBJ2-3 | TRBV15 | CATSSVDRGADTQYF
TRBJ2-3 | TRBV4-1 | CASSQDGVPGQGTDTQYF
TRBJ2-5 | TRBV28 | CASSLGQRAWETQYF
TRBJ2-7 | TRBV27 | CASRYIHHDEQYF
TRBJ2-1 | TRBV15 | CATSRVPGDSTYNEQFF
TRBJ2-2 | TRBV6-5 | CASSYRGAGELFF
TRBJ2-1 | TRBV6-4 | CASSDSPGLAGLRGEQFF
TRBJ2-3 | TRBV28 | CASSLPPSLAAISTDTQYF
TRBJ2-1 | TRBV7-8 | CASSLTSGGRNEQFF
TRBJ1-1 | TRBV29-1 | CSVGGFENTEAFF
TRBJ2-3 | TRBV12-3/TRBV12-4 | CASSPQAGTGPDTQYF
TRBJ1-6 | TRBV6-2/TRBV6-3 | CASSLDVESPSSYNSPLHF
TRBJ2-3 | TRBV7-9 | CASSPRDRRDTDTQYF
TRBJ2-7 | TRBV2 | CASSDTSEQYF
TRBJ2-2 | TRBV27 | CASSLYRETGELFF
TRBJ1-5 | TRBV10-3 | CAISEFPGTDNQPQHF
TRBJ1-6 | TRBV4-3 | CASSQDRVNSPLHF
TRBJ1-3 | TRBV29-1 | CSVDQLDTIYF
TRBJ2-7 | TRBV6-2/TRBV6-3 | CASSTDPGRSINEQYF
TRBJ1-2 | TRBV25-1 | CATQGDYGYTF
TRBJ2-1 | TRBV7-9 | CASSLGDRLSSYNEQFF
TRBJ2-1 | TRBV29-1 | CSVDGQRSGNEQFF
TRBJ2-1 | TRBV19 | CASSETSPYEQFF
TRBJ2-1 | TRBV3-1 | CASSQRGGYNEQFF
TRBJ2-2 | TRBV14 | CASSQDTGQPYTGELFF
TRBJ2-1 | TRBV5-1 | CASSLEGSEHLF
TRBJ2-5 | TRBV12-3/TRBV12-4 | CASSQTRTSGYQETQYF
TRBJ2-5 | TRBV14 | CASSLVYRTGSYQETQYF
TRBJ2-6 | TRBV19 | CASRQRPTGANVLTF
TRBJ2-3 | TRBV28 | CASSLWPDTDWGDTQYF
TRBJ1-2 | TRBV7-9 | CASSFGQPGYTF
TRBJ2-7 | TRBV29-1 | CSVQTVAGENEQYF
TRBJ2-1 | TRBV7-9 | CASSPDLYDEQFF
TRBJ2-1 | TRBV24-1 | CATSEALAGRRDEQFF
TRBJ2-5 | TRBV3-1 | CASGSDGRIQETQYF
TRBJ2-7 | TRBV13 | CASSLGAGAYEQYF
TRBJ1-6 | TRBV10-3 | CAIRGSSSYNSPLHF
TRBJ2-1 | TRBV7-9 | CASSPGQATDEQFF
TRBJ2-2 | TRBV11-3 | CASSLDWPGELFF
TRBJ2-2 | TRBV29-1 | CSVPDRNTGELFF
TRBJ2-2 | TRBV14 | CASSPWVTGELFF
TRBJ2-7 | TRBV5-1 | CASSSGTATYEQYF
TRBJ2-1 | TRBV5-4 | CASSLDPGLDNEQFF
TRBJ1-1 | TRBV29-1 | CSVEVPGDRTEAFF
TRBJ2-7 | TRBV7-6 | CASSLASDRHFSYEQYF
TRBJ2-2 | TRBV29-1 | CSADRDGELFF
TRBJ2-2 | TRBV28 | CASSLQGATGELFF
TRBJ1-1 | TRBV28 | CASSRQGWATEAFF